This T cell receptor beta chain appears in the sequencing data of a study of beta chain features in type 1 diabetes. Reverse transcription of all isolated RNA meant that expressed TCRB transcripts were sequenced. Here immunoSEQ multiplex PCR was the method, and the copy in TCRdb shows in-frame clones only, minus some. The sample lists around 650,000 clones, roughly an eighth occurring once. There are a few counts of this clone. Antigen: not known. Points from the study as a whole: There was a moderate but significant shortening of TCRB CDR3s in all four CD4+ subsets of Type 1 diabetes patients.

This sequence was found in a man aged 25-45 years with type 1 diabetes. The sample was naive CD4+ T cells from blood.

This chain's CDR3 is CASSPQEGASNEQFF. The CDR3 DNA sequence: TGTGCCAGCTCCCCTCAGGAGGGCGCTAGTAATGAGCAGTTCTTC. The chain carries TRBV18 and TRBJ2-1; the D gene is possibly TRBD2 (6 bases). CDR1 KGHSH and CDR2 LQKENI come from the germline V gene. Trimming stripped 6 bases from V and 7 bases from J, with 19 bases between. This CDR3 is built from 15 residues.